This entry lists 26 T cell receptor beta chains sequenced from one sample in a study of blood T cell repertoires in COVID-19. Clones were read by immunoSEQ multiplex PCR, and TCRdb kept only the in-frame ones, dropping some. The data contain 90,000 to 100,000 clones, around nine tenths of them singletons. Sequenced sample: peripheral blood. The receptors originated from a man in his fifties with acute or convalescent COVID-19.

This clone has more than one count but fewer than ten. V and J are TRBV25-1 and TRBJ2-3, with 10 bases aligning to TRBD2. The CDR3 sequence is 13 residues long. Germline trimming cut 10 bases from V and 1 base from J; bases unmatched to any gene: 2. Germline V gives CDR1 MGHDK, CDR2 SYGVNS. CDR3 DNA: TGTGCCATCGGGACTAGCGGCACAGATACGCAGTATTTT. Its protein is CAIGTSGTDTQYF.

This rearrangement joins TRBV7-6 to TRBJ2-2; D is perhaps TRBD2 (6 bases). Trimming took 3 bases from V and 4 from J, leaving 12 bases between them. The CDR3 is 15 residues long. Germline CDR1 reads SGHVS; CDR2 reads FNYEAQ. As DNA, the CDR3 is TGTGCCAGCAGCTTTGCGGGGCCGGGCACCGGGGAGCTGTTTTTT. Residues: CASSFAGPGTGELFF.

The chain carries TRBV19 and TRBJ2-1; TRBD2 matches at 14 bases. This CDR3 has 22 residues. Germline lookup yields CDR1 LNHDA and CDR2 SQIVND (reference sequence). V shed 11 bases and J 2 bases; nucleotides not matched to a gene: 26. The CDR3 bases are TGTGCCTCACCGGGACCCCGCGGCGAAGTGAGACTAGCGGGAGGGCCCTACAATGAGCAGTTCTTC. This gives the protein CASPGPRGEVRLAGGPYNEQFF.

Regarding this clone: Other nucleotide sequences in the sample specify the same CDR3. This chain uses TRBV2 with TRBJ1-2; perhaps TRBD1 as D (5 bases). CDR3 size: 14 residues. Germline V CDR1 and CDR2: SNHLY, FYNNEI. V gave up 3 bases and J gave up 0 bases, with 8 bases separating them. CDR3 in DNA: TGTGCCAGCAGTGAGGGGGGAGCTAACTATGGCTACACCTTC. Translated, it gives CASSEGGANYGYTF.

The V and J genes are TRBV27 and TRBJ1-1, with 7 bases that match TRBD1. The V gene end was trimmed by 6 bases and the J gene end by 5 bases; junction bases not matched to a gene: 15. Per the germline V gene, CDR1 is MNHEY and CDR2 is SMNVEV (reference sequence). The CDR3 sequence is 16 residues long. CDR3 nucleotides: TGTGCCAGCAGGACGGACGCGACAGGGCTAAGGACTGAAGCTTTCTTT. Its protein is CASRTDATGLRTEAFF.

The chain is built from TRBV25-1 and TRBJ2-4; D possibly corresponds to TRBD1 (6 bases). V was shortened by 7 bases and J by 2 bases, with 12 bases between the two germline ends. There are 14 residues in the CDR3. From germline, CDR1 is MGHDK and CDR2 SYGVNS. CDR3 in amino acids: CASMTGGTKNIQYF. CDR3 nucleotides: TGTGCCAGCATGACAGGCGGAACCAAAAACATTCAGTACTTC. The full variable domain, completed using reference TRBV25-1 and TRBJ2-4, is EADIYQTPRYLVIGTGKKITLECSQTMGHDKMYWYQQDPGMELHLIHYSYGVNSTEKGDLSSESTVSRIRTEHFPLTLESARPSHTSQYLCASMTGGTKNIQYFGAGTRLSVL.

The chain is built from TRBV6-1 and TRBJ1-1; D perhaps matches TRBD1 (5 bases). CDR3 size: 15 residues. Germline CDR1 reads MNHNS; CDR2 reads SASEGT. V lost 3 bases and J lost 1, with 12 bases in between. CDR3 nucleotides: TGTGCCAGCAGTGATGGGGGGAGGAGGAACACTGAAGCTTTCTTT. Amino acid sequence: CASSDGGRRNTEAFF.

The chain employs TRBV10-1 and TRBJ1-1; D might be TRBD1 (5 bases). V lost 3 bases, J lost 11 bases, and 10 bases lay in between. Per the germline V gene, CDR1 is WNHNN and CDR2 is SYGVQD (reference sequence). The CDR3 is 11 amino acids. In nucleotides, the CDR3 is TGCGCCAGCAGTGATGACAGAAGGGCTTTCTTT. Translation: CASSDDRRAFF.

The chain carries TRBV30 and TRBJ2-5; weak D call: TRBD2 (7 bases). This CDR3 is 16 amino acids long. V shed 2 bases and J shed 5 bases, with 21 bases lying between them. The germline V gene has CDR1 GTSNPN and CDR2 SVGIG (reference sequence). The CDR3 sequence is CAWSPPRLRGGETQYF. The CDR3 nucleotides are TGTGCCTGGAGTCCGCCAAGGCTCAGGGGAGGGGAGACCCAGTACTTC.

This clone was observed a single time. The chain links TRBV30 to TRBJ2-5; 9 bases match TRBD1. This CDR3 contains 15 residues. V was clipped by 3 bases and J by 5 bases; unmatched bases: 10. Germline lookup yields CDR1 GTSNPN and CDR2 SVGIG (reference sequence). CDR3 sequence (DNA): TGTGCCTGGAGCGATGGGACAGGGAGAGGCGAGACCCAGTACTTC. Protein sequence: CAWSDGTGRGETQYF. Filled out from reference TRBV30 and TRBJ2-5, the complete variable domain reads SQTIHQWPATLVQPVGSPLSLECTVEGTSNPNLYWYRQAAGRGLQLLFYSVGIGQISSEVPQNLSASRPQDRQFILSSKKLLLSDSGFYLCAWSDGTGRGETQYFGPGTRLLVL.

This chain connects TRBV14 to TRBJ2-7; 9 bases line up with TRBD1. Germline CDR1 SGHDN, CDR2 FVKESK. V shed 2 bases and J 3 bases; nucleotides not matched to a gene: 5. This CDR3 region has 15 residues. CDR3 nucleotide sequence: TGTGCCAGCAGCCAATCGACAGGGGGAATCTACGAGCAGTACTTC. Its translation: CASSQSTGGIYEQYF.

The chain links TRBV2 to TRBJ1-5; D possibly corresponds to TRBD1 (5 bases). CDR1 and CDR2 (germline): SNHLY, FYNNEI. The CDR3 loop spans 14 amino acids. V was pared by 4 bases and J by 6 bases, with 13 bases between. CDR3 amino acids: CASSVSPGGQPQHF. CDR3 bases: TGTGCCAGCAGTGTAAGTCCGGGGGGTCAGCCCCAGCATTTT.

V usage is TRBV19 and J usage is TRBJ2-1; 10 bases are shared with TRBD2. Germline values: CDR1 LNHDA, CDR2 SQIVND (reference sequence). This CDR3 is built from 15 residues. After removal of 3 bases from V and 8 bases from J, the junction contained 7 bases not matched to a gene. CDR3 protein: CASSISASGSYEQFF. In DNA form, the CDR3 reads TGTGCCAGTAGTATTTCGGCTAGCGGGAGCTATGAGCAGTTCTTC.

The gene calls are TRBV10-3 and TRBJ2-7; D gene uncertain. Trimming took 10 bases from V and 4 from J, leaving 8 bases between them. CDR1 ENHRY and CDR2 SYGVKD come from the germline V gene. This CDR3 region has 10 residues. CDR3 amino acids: CATADYEQYF. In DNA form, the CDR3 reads TGTGCCACCGCAGATTACGAGCAGTACTTC.

In DNA, the CDR3 is TGTGCCAGCAGCTTGAGGGGGGGGCGCGGAGGTACGGCTTTCTTT. Protein sequence: CASSLRGGRGGTAFF. This sequence joins TRBV5-4 and TRBJ1-1; weak D call: TRBD1 (6 bases). This CDR3 region has 15 residues. Germline assignment: CDR1 SGHNT and CDR2 YYREEE (reference sequence). Trimming removed 1 base from V and 11 bases from J, with 21 bases in between.

The CDR3 sequence: CASSTRDRPHEQYF. DNA for the CDR3: TGTGCCAGCAGCACCAGGGACAGGCCTCACGAGCAGTACTTC. V is TRBV11-3 and J is TRBJ2-7, with TRBD1 matching 8 bases. V shed 5 bases and J 5 bases; nucleotides not matched to a gene: 8. Germline lookup yields CDR1 SGHNT and CDR2 YENEEA. The CDR3 length is 14 residues.

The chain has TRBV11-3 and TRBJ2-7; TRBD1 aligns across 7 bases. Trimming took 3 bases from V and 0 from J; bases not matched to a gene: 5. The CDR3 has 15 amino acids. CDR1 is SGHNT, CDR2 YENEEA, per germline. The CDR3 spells CASSFGQASSYEQYF. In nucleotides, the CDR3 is TGTGCCAGCAGCTTTGGACAGGCCTCCTCCTACGAGCAGTACTTC.

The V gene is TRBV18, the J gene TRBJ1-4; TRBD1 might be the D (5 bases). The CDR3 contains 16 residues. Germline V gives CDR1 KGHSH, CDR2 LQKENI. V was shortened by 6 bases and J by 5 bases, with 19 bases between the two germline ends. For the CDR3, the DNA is TGTGCCAGCTCCGTTACCCAAGGCCGGGGGAATGAAAAACTGTTTTTT. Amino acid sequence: CASSVTQGRGNEKLFF.

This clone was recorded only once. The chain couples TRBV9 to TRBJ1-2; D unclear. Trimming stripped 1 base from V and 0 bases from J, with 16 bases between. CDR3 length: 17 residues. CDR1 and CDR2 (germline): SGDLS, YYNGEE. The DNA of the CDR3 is TGTGCCAGCAGCGTATCTCAGTCGGGCGGGGCTAACTATGGCTACACCTTC. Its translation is CASSVSQSGGANYGYTF. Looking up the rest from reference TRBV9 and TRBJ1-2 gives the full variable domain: DSGVTQTPKHLITATGQRVTLRCSPRSGDLSVYWYQQSLDQGLQFLIQYYNGEERAKGNILERFSAQQFPDLHSELNLSSLELGDSALYFCASSVSQSGGANYGYTFGSGTRLTVV.

CDR3 sequence: CASSSRQGLKETQYF. The CDR3 DNA is TGCGCCAGCAGCTCGAGACAGGGTCTGAAAGAGACCCAGTACTTC. V gene TRBV4-1 combines with J gene TRBJ2-5, with 7 positions matching TRBD1. The ends lost 5 bases at V and 3 bases at J; junction bases unmatched: 9. CDR3 length equals 15 residues. Per germline, CDR1 MGHRA and CDR2 YSYEKL.

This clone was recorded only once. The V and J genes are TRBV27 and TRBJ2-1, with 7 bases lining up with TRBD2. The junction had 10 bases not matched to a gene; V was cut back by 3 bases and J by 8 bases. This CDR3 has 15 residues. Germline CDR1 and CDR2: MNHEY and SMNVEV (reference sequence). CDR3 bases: TGTGCCAGCAGTTTTTCGAGCGGGAAGACCTATGAGCAGTTCTTC. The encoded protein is CASSFSSGKTYEQFF.

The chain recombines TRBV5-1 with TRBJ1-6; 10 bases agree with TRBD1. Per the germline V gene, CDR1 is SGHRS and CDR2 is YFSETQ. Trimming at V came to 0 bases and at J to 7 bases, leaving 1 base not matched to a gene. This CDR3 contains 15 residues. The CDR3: CASSLEDRGNSPLHF. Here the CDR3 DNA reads TGCGCCAGCAGCTTGGAGGACAGGGGGAATTCACCCCTCCACTTT.

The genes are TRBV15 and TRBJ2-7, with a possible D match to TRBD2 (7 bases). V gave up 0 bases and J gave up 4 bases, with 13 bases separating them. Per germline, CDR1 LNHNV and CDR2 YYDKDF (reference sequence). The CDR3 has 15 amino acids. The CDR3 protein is CATSRDLGGGYEQYF. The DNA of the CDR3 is TGTGCCACCAGCAGAGATCTAGGGGGAGGGTACGAGCAGTACTTC.

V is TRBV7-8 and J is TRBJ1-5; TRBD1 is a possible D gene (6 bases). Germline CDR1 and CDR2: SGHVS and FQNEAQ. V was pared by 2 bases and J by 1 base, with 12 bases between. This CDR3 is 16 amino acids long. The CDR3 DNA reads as TGTGCCAGCAGCTTATTAGGGGGTCCCAGCAATCAGCCCCAGCATTTT. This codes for CASSLLGGPSNQPQHF.

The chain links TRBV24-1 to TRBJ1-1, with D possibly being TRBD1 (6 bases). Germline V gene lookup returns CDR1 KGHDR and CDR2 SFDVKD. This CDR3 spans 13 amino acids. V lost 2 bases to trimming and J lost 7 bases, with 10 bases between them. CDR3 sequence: CATSDSGQIEAFF. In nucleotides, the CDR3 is TGTGCCACCAGTGATTCCGGACAGATTGAAGCTTTCTTT.

CDR3 region: CASSLSRPGEQYF. CDR3 sequence (DNA): TGTGCCAGCAGCTTATCGCGGCCGGGCGAGCAGTACTTC. The chain has TRBV7-2 and TRBJ2-7; D not certain. There are 13 residues in the CDR3. Germline CDR1 SGHTA, CDR2 FQGNSA. V was trimmed by 2 bases and J by 6 bases, leaving 11 bases between them.